Below, 21 T cell receptor beta chains from the same sample are listed, as sequenced in a study of blood T cell repertoires in COVID-19. Here immunoSEQ multiplex PCR was the method, and the copy in TCRdb shows in-frame clones only, minus some. The sample gives about 480,000 clones, 85% to 90% of which show up once; roughly 0.92% is in the top ten. The sequenced sample was peripheral blood. Receptors originate from a man aged 18 to 35 with COVID-19, enrolled during active disease.

This chain joins TRBV7-3 and TRBJ1-5; maybe TRBD1 (6 bases). V lost 5 bases and J 7 bases, leaving 12 bases between the germline ends. Germline CDR1 reads SGHTA; CDR2 reads FQGTGA. CDR3 size: 13 residues. The DNA for the CDR3 is TGTGCCAGCAGCCAAGGGGGGGACCAGCCCCAGCATTTT. Translation: CASSQGGDQPQHF.

The gene calls are TRBV10-1 and TRBJ1-1; TRBD1 matches 7 bases. Germline assignment: CDR1 WNHNN and CDR2 SYGVQD (reference sequence). The junction had 4 bases not matched to a gene; V was cut back by 4 bases and J by 5 bases. The CDR3 is made up of 13 amino acids. Here the CDR3 reads CASSGQGRTEAFF. In DNA form, the CDR3 reads TGCGCCAGCAGTGGACAGGGAAGGACTGAAGCTTTCTTT.

The CDR3 bases are TGTGCCACCAGTGAGTCGGGGGGAGGTAACGAGCAGTACTTC. This translates into CATSESGGGNEQYF. The chain carries TRBV24-1 and TRBJ2-7; 7 bases fit TRBD2. Germline CDR1 reads KGHDR; CDR2 reads SFDVKD. After removal of 4 bases from V and 5 bases from J, the junction contained 7 bases not matched to a gene. There are 14 residues in the CDR3.

The chain carries TRBV5-1 and TRBJ2-7; D perhaps matches TRBD1 (5 bases). The CDR3 totals 14 residues. With 4 bases removed from V and 2 bases from J, the gap between germline ends came to 13 bases. Germline loops: CDR1 SGHRS, CDR2 YFSETQ. CDR3 loop: CASSLDDSTYEQYF. CDR3 bases: TGCGCCAGCAGCCTAGACGACAGTACCTACGAGCAGTACTTC.

CDR3 protein: CASSLRESTDTQYF. DNA of the CDR3: TGTGCCAGCAGCTTAAGAGAGTCTACAGATACGCAGTATTTT. The V call is TRBV5-4, the J call TRBJ2-3; D call uncertain. CDR3 length: 14 amino acids. V was pared by 2 bases and J by 3 bases, with 10 bases between. Germline V gene data show CDR1 as SGHNT and CDR2 as YYREEE (reference sequence).

The chain combines TRBV7-9 with TRBJ1-1, with D perhaps matching TRBD1 (5 bases). Germline values: CDR1 SEHNR, CDR2 FQNEAQ (reference sequence). V was clipped by 7 bases and J by 5 bases, with 14 bases between them. CDR3 length: 13 amino acids. The DNA of the CDR3 is TGTGCCAGCACCCAGATGGGGCGTACTGAAGCTTTCTTT. Translation gives CASTQMGRTEAFF.

The genes are TRBV5-4 and TRBJ2-5; D not certain. The V and J ends lost 0 bases and 5 bases respectively, with 17 bases between them. Germline-derived CDR1 and CDR2 are SGHNT and YYREEE (reference sequence). This CDR3 comprises 16 residues. The CDR3 region has the DNA TGTGCCAGCAGCTTGGGTCCCCAGGAAGGCGAGGAGACCCAGTACTTC. This encodes CASSLGPQEGEETQYF. Together with reference TRBV5-4 and TRBJ2-5, the CDR3 gives the full variable domain: ETGVTQSPTHLIKTRGQQVTLRCSSQSGHNTVSWYQQALGQGPQFIFQYYREEENGRGNFPPRFSGLQFPNYSSELNVNALELDDSALYLCASSLGPQEGEETQYFGPGTRLLVL.

This clone appeared once. This rearrangement joins TRBV7-8 to TRBJ2-7; TRBD1 aligns across 10 bases. The ends lost 2 bases at V and 4 bases at J; junction bases unmatched: 11. The V gene's germline CDR1 is SGHVS and CDR2 FQNEAQ. The CDR3 is 17 residues long. CDR3 coding DNA: TGTGCCAGCAGCTTAATAGGGTTGGGGACAGGGGCATACGAGCAGTACTTC. This codes for CASSLIGLGTGAYEQYF.

V is TRBV27 and J is TRBJ1-1, with 10 positions matching TRBD1. Trimming cost V 0 bases and J 4 bases; bases outside gene matches: 8. Germline lookup yields CDR1 MNHEY and CDR2 SMNVEV (reference sequence). The CDR3 is made up of 17 amino acids. The CDR3 DNA sequence: TGTGCCAGCAGTTTATCCGGGACAGGGGATTTTGCCACTGAAGCTTTCTTT. Protein: CASSLSGTGDFATEAFF.

The rearrangement uses TRBV29-1 and TRBJ1-1, with no clear D. Germline V gene data show CDR1 as SQVTM and CDR2 as ANQGSEA. Trimming cost V 5 bases and J 3 bases, with 19 bases left between them. The CDR3 sequence is 15 residues long. The CDR3, as DNA: TGCAGCGTTAAAGGAGCGGGGAGACGATACACTGAAGCTTTCTTT. Amino acid sequence: CSVKGAGRRYTEAFF.

In its sample, this clone was seen a few times. V gene TRBV6-5 combines with J gene TRBJ2-6, with D maybe TRBD2 (5 bases). Per the germline V gene, CDR1 is MNHEY and CDR2 is SVGAGI. V gave up 8 bases and J gave up 0 bases, with 8 bases separating them. This CDR3 is built from 14 residues. The CDR3 here is CASRRDSGANVLTF. The CDR3 DNA reads TGTGCCAGCCGCCGGGACTCTGGGGCCAACGTCCTGACTTTC.

This clone was seen a few times. The chain links TRBV7-9 to TRBJ2-7; 7 bases are shared with TRBD2. The CDR3 runs to 13 residues. Germline loops: CDR1 SEHNR, CDR2 FQNEAQ (reference sequence). J gave up 5 bases and V 5 bases, and 6 bases lay outside the gene matches. CDR3 sequence: CASSPTSFNEQYF. CDR3 DNA: TGTGCCAGCAGCCCGACTAGCTTCAACGAGCAGTACTTC.

The genes are TRBV4-2 and TRBJ2-3, with D possibly matching TRBD1 (6 bases). CDR1 is LGHNA, CDR2 YNFKEQ, per germline. The CDR3 has 16 amino acids. V was cut by 4 bases and J by 3 bases, with 17 bases left in between. DNA for the CDR3: TGTGCCAGCAGCCCTATCTTAGAGGGGACAACAGATACGCAGTATTTT. Protein sequence: CASSPILEGTTDTQYF.

The chain is built from TRBV30 and TRBJ2-1; 10 bases align to TRBD2. Germline V gene data show CDR1 as GTSNPN and CDR2 as SVGIG (reference sequence). The V gene end was trimmed by 0 bases and the J gene end by 7 bases; junction bases not matched to a gene: 3. The CDR3 runs to 14 residues. CDR3 region: CAWSVLSGRNEQFF. The DNA of the CDR3 is TGTGCCTGGAGTGTACTTAGCGGGAGGAATGAGCAGTTCTTC.

This chain joins TRBV5-5 and TRBJ1-1; D not certain. The V end was cut by 4 bases, the J end by 1 base, with 11 bases between. The CDR3 is 14 residues long. Germline CDR1 SGHKS, CDR2 YYEKEE (reference sequence). Here the CDR3 DNA reads TGTGCCAGCAGCACCTTAGACAAGAACACTGAAGCTTTCTTT. It translates to CASSTLDKNTEAFF.

Of note for this clone: Distinct nucleotide sequences in the sample also encode this CDR3. The chain carries TRBV7-9 and TRBJ2-7; TRBD2 might be the D (6 bases). Deletions cut 3 bases from V and 0 bases from J, with 6 bases between. The CDR3 runs 13 residues. Germline V gene data show CDR1 as SEHNR and CDR2 as FQNEAQ (reference sequence). The DNA for the CDR3 is TGTGCCAGCAGCTTGACTAGCTCCTACGAGCAGTACTTC. Translating gives CASSLTSSYEQYF. The full variable domain, completed using reference TRBV7-9 and TRBJ2-7, is DTGVSQNPRHKITKRGQNVTFRCDPISEHNRLYWYRQTLGQGPEFLTYFQNEAQLEKSRLLSDRFSAERPKGSFSTLEIQRTEQGDSAMYLCASSLTSSYEQYFGPGTRLTVT.

The chain employs TRBV5-6 and TRBJ1-1, with D perhaps matching TRBD1 (5 bases). The germline V gene encodes CDR1 SGHDT and CDR2 YYEEEE. CDR3 length equals 15 residues. V dropped 7 bases and J dropped 1 base, with 17 bases sitting between them. The CDR3 coding sequence is TGTGCCAGCGGGACTTCGGGACTTCCGAACACTGAAGCTTTCTTT. Translation gives CASGTSGLPNTEAFF.

The J gene is TRBJ2-3, the V gene TRBV5-4; 11 bases match TRBD2. This CDR3 contains 14 residues. The J segment lost 1 base and the V segment lost 5 bases, leaving 0 bases of the junction unmatched. Germline values: CDR1 SGHNT, CDR2 YYREEE (reference sequence). The CDR3 sequence is CASRLAGGTDTQYF. The CDR3 DNA sequence: TGTGCCAGCAGACTAGCGGGGGGCACAGATACGCAGTATTTT.

The V gene is TRBV7-6, the J gene TRBJ1-4; D call uncertain. Germline values: CDR1 SGHVS, CDR2 FNYEAQ. The length of the CDR3 is 16 residues. V was clipped by 5 bases and J by 0 bases, with 13 bases between them. The DNA for the CDR3 is TGTGCCAGCAGCCCAAACTCGGTCGCAACTAATGAAAAACTGTTTTTT. Residues: CASSPNSVATNEKLFF.

The chain recombines TRBV2 with TRBJ1-1; D possibly corresponds to TRBD1 (5 bases). Germline lookup yields CDR1 SNHLY and CDR2 FYNNEI. The CDR3 is made up of 13 amino acids. V was pared by 5 bases and J by 3 bases, with 10 bases between. CDR3 sequence (DNA): TGTGCCAGCAGTTTCAGGGATTACACTGAAGCTTTCTTT. This gives the protein CASSFRDYTEAFF.

The chain is built from TRBV2 and TRBJ1-1, with TRBD1 matching over 9 bases. In germline, CDR1 is SNHLY, CDR2 FYNNEI. The J segment lost 3 bases and the V segment lost 7 bases, leaving 6 bases of the junction unmatched. The CDR3 sequence is 14 residues long. In DNA form, the CDR3 reads TGTGCCAGCAACATGGACAGGGGAGACACTGAAGCTTTCTTT. Protein product: CASNMDRGDTEAFF.